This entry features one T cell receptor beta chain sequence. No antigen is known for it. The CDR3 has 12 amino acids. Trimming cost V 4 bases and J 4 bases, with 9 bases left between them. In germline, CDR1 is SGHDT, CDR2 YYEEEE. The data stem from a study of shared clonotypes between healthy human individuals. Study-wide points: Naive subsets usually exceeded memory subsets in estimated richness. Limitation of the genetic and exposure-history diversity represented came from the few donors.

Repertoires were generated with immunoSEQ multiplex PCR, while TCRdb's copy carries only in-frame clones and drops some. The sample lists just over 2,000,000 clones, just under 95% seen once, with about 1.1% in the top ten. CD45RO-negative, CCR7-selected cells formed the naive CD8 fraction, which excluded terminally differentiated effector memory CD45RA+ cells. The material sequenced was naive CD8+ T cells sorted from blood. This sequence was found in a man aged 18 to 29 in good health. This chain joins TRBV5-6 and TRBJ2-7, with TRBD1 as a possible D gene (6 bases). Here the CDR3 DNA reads TGTGCCAGCAGCGAAGACAGGTACGAGCAGTACTTC. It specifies CASSEDRYEQYF.